This T cell receptor beta chain originates from a study of OX40 agonist ivuxolimab in advanced cancers. The CDR3 is 13 residues long. Per germline, CDR1 MNHNS and CDR2 SASEGT. V dropped 10 bases and J dropped 1 base, with 13 bases sitting between them. Here immunoSEQ multiplex PCR was the method, and the copy in TCRdb shows in-frame clones only, minus some. This table has roughly 91,000 clones, about 90% appearing once. The rearrangement joins TRBV6-1 to TRBJ1-2; D not resolved. The sequences come from CD4+ or CD8+ T cells sorted from blood, collected in a trial of the OX40 agonist ivuxolimab. This sequence was found in an adult with an advanced solid tumor such as melanoma, head and neck, liver or kidney cancer. CDR3 residues: CATPDTFNYGYTF. The CDR3, as DNA: TGTGCCACACCCGACACCTTTAACTATGGCTACACCTTC.